This TCR beta chain was observed in a study of T-cell memory formation after mild COVID-19. Whole-study findings and limits: Detection of some responders pre-infection suggested pre-existing cross-reactive memory T cells participated.

V gave up 4 bases and J gave up 6 bases, with 27 bases separating them. Germline CDR1 and CDR2: MGHDK and SYGVNS. CDR3 length: 19 amino acids. TCRdb re-called the 5' RACE reads with MiXCR, one entry per CDR3 protein. This table holds around 410,000 distinct CDR3 sequences, under 25% found once. On this clonotype: The antigen is not known.

The chain has TRBV25-1 and TRBJ1-4, with D perhaps matching TRBD1 (5 bases). The source is an adult woman who had mild COVID-19 (a few samples of this study predate the infection). Cell type and time point are not known. Sequences were obtained from PBMCs or a T cell subset sorted from them (not recorded which). The CDR3 loop is CASSGLRKGVGKVDEKLFF. The CDR3 DNA follows: TGTGCCAGCAGTGGATTAAGGAAAGGGGTCGGCAAAGTCGATGAAAAACTGTTTTTT.